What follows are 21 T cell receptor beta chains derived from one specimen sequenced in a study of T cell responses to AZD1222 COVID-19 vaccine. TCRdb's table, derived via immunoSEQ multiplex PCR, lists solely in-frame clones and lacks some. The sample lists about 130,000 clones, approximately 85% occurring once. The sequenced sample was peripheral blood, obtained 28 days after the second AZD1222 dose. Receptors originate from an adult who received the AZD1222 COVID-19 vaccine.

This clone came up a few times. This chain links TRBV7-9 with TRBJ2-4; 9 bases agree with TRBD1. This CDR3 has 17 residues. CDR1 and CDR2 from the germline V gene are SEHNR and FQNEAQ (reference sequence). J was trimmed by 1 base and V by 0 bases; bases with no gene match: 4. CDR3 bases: TGTGCCAGCAGCTTAGCGGGGACAGGGACGGCCAAAAACATTCAGTACTTC. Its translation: CASSLAGTGTAKNIQYF.

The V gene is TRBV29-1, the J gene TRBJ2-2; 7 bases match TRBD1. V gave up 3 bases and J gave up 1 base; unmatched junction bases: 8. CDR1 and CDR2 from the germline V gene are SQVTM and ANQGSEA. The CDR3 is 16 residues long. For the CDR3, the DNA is TGCAGCGTTGATGACGCTTCAGGGGGGAACACCGGGGAGCTGTTTTTT. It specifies CSVDDASGGNTGELFF.

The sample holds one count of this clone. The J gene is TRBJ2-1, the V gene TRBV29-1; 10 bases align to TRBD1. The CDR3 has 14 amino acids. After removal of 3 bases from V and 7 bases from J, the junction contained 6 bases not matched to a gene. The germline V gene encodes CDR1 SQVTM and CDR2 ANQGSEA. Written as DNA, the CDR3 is TGCAGCGTTGAGCTGGGACAGGGGTTGAATGAGCAGTTCTTC. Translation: CSVELGQGLNEQFF.

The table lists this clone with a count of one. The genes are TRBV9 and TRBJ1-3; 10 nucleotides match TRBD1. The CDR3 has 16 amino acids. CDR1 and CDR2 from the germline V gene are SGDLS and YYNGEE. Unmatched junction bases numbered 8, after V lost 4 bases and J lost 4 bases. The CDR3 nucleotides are TGTGCCAGCAGCTTGGGACAGGGGAGCCTCGGAAACACCATATATTTT. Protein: CASSLGQGSLGNTIYF.

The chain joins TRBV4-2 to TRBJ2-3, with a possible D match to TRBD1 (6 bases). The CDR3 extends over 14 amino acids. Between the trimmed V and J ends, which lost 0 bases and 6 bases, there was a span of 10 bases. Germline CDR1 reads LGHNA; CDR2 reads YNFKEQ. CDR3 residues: CASSQEVRGDTQYF. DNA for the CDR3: TGTGCCAGCAGCCAAGAGGTGAGGGGGGATACGCAGTATTTT.

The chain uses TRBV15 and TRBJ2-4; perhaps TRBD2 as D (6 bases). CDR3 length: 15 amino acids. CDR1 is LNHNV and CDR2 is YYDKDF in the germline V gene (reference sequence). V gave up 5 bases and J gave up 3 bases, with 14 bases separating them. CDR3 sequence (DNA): TGTGCCACCAGCCCGGGAGAGGGAGGCAAAAACATTCAGTACTTC. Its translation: CATSPGEGGKNIQYF.

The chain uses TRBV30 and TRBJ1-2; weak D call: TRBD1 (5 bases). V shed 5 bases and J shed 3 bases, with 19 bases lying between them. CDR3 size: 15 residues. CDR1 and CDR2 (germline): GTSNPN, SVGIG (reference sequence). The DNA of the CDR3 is TGTGCCTGGGAAGGGGACGGATTTAAAGACTATGGCTACACCTTC. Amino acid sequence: CAWEGDGFKDYGYTF.

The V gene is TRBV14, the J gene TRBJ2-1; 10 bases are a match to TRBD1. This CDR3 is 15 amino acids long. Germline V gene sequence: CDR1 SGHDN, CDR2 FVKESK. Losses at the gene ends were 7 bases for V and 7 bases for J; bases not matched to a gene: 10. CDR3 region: CASTESRTGGNEQFF. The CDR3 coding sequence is TGTGCCAGCACCGAAAGCAGGACAGGGGGAAATGAGCAGTTCTTC.

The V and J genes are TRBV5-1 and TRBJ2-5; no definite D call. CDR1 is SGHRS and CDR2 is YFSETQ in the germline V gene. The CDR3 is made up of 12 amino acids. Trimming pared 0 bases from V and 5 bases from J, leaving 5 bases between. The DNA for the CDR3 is TGCGCCAGCAGCTTGGCCGGGGAGACCCAGTACTTC. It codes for CASSLAGETQYF. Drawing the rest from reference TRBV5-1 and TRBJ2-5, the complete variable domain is KAGVTQTPRYLIKTRGQQVTLSCSPISGHRSVSWYQQTPGQGLQFLFEYFSETQRNKGNFPGRFSGRQFSNSRSEMNVSTLELGDSALYLCASSLAGETQYFGPGTRLLVL.

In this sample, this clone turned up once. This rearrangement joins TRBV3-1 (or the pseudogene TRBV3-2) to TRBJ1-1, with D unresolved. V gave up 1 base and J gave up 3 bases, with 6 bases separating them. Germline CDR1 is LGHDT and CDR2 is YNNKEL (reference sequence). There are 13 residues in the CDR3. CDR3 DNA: TGTGCCAGCAGCCAAGGACGAGACACTGAAGCTTTCTTT. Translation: CASSQGRDTEAFF.

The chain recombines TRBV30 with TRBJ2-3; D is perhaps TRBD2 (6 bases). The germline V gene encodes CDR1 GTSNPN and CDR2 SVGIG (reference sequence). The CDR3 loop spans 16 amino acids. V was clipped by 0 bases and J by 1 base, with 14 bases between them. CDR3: CAWSVVAGLGTDTQYF. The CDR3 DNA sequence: TGTGCCTGGAGTGTAGTGGCGGGACTCGGCACAGATACGCAGTATTTT. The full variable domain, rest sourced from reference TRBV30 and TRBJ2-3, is SQTIHQWPATLVQPVGSPLSLECTVEGTSNPNLYWYRQAAGRGLQLLFYSVGIGQISSEVPQNLSASRPQDRQFILSSKKLLLSDSGFYLCAWSVVAGLGTDTQYFGPGTRLTVL.

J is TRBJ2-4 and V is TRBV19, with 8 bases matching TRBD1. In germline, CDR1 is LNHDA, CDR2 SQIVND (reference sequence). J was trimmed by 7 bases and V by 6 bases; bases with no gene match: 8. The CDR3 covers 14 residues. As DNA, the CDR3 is TGTGCCAGTAGGCTCCTTACAGGGGGGAACATTCAGTACTTC. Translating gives CASRLLTGGNIQYF.

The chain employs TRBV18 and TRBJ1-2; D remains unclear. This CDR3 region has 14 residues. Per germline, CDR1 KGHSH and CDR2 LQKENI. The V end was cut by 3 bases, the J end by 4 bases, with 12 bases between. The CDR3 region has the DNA TGTGCCAGCTCACCCACCGGGCAGACCTATGGCTACACCTTC. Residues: CASSPTGQTYGYTF.

In DNA form, the CDR3 reads TGTGCCAGCAGCTTTCCTCCTCAGCCCCAGCATTTT. Encoded protein: CASSFPPQPQHF. The chain recombines TRBV7-2 with TRBJ1-5; D not certain. Trimming removed 3 bases from V and 6 bases from J, with 6 bases in between. Germline CDR1 SGHTA, CDR2 FQGNSA. The CDR3 runs 12 residues. The full variable domain, in which reference TRBV7-2 and TRBJ1-5 provide the parts outside the CDR3, is GAGVSQSPSNKVTEKGKDVELRCDPISGHTALYWYRQSLGQGLEFLIYFQGNSAPDKSGLPSDRFSAERTGGSVSTLTIQRTQQEDSAVYLCASSFPPQPQHFGDGTRLSIL.

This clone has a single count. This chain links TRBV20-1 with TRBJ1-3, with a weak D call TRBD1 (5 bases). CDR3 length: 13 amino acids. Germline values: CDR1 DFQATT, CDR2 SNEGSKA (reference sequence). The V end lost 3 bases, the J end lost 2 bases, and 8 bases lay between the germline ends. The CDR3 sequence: CSASWGPGNTIYF. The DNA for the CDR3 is TGCAGTGCTAGTTGGGGCCCTGGAAACACCATATATTTT.

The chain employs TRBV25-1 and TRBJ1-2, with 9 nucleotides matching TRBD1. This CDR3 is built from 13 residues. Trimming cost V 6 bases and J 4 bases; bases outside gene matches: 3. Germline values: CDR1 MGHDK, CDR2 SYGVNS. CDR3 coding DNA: TGTGCCAGCAGGGGGACAGGGCCCTATGGCTACACCTTC. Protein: CASRGTGPYGYTF.

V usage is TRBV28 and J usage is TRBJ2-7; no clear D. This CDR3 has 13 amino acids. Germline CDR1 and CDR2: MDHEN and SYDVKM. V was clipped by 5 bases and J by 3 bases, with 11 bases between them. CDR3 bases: TGTGCCAGCAGTCCCGCCAGATACTACGAGCAGTACTTC. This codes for CASSPARYYEQYF.

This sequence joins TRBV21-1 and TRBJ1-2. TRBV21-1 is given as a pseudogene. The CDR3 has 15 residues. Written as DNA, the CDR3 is TGTGCCAGATTCGACACGGGGGGCCCTAACTATGGCTACACCTTC. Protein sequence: CARFDTGGPNYGYTF.

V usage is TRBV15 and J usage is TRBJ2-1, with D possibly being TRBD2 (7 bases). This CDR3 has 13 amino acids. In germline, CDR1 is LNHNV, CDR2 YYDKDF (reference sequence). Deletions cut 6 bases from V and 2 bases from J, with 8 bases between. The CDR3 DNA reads TGTGCCACCAGAGGGGGGGCCTACAATGAGCAGTTCTTC. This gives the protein CATRGGAYNEQFF.

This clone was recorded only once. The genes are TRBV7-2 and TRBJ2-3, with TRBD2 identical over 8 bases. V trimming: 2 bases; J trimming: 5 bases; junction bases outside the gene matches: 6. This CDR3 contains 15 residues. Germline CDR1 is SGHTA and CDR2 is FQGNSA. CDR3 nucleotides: TGTGCCAGCAGCTTATCGGGACTAGAGGGAGATACGCAGTATTTT. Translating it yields CASSLSGLEGDTQYF. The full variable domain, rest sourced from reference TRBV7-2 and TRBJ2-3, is GAGVSQSPSNKVTEKGKDVELRCDPISGHTALYWYRQSLGQGLEFLIYFQGNSAPDKSGLPSDRFSAERTGGSVSTLTIQRTQQEDSAVYLCASSLSGLEGDTQYFGPGTRLTVL.

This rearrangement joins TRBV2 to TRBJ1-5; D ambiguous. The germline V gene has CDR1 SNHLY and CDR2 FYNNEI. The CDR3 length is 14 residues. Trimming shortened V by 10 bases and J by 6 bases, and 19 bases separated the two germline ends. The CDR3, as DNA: TGTGCCACCACACCTCCGGGTAAAAGTCAGCCCCAGCATTTT. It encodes CATTPPGKSQPQHF.